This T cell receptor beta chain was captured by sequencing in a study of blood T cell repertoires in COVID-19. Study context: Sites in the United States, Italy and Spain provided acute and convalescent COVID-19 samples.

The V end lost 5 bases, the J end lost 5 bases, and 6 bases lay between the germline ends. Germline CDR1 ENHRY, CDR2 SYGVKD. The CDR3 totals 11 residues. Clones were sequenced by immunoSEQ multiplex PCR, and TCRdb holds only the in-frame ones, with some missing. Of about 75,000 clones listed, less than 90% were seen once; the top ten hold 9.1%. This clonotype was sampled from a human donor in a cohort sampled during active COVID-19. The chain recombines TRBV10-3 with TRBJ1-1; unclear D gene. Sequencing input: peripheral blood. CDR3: CAISQETEAFF. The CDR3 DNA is TGTGCCATCAGTCAGGAAACTGAAGCTTTCTTT.